These T cell receptor beta chains were read from a single sample in a study of blood T cell repertoires in COVID-19. Measured with immunoSEQ multiplex PCR; TCRdb has only the in-frame clones, and not every one. The table lists approximately 84,000 clones, around 80% of them singletons. Sequencing input: peripheral blood. Every receptor here comes from a woman at least 80 years old with acute or convalescent COVID-19. Both conserved end residues are part of each CDR3.

J | V | CDR3
TRBJ1-3 | TRBV15 | CATSRGTGGGNTIYF
TRBJ2-1 | TRBV21-1 | CASSKWTSGSSQFF
TRBJ1-5 | TRBV7-2 | CASSQQGVSNQPQHF
TRBJ1-6 | TRBV7-9 | CASSPRDSSPLHF
TRBJ2-1 | TRBV11-3 | CASSRSGTNNEQFF
TRBJ2-1 | TRBV7-3 | CASSPTGTSGIYNEQFF
TRBJ2-3 | TRBV18 | CASSDERELTDTQYF
TRBJ2-7 | TRBV11-1 | CASSLSRNSYEQYF
TRBJ1-2 | TRBV12-3/TRBV12-4 | CASSGGRNYGYTF
TRBJ1-6 | TRBV9 | CASSERQGAYYNSPLHF
TRBJ2-5 | TRBV5-1 | CASSLARGGSPQETQYF
TRBJ1-1 | TRBV19 | CASSRNRNTEAFF
TRBJ2-2 | TRBV11-2 | CASSLSPGQVLVLGELFF
TRBJ2-2 | TRBV7-9 | CASSSLGTSGSDTGELFF
TRBJ2-4 | TRBV10-1 | CASSPPGTKNIQYF
TRBJ2-1 | TRBV9 | CASSVGLADNEQFF
TRBJ2-5 | TRBV5-1 | CASSPGLAGIETQYF
TRBJ1-5 | TRBV7-8 | CASTDRGNQPQHF
TRBJ1-2 | TRBV13 | CASSLGQGYGYTF
TRBJ1-2 | TRBV28 | CASSALQGGGYYGYTF
TRBJ1-4 | TRBV5-1 | CASSLAAGLNEKLFF
TRBJ1-1 | TRBV19 | CASSTYSGTEAFF
TRBJ2-5 | TRBV3-1/TRBV3-2 | CASSTTVGEGLETQYF
TRBJ2-7 | TRBV6-2/TRBV6-3 | CASSLAGLSYEQYF
TRBJ2-7 | TRBV18 | CASSQGQGAAYEQYF
TRBJ1-2 | TRBV6-5 | CASSLVGDYGYTF
TRBJ1-2 | TRBV18 | CASSPRKDREVDGYTF
TRBJ1-1 | TRBV18 | CASSPLTGGTEAFF
TRBJ1-4 | TRBV5-1 | CASSSDPYRGTNEKLFF
TRBJ1-6 | TRBV5-4 | CASRRAGDNSPLHF
TRBJ2-1 | TRBV11-2 | CASSPGQGENEQFF
TRBJ1-2 | TRBV29-1 | CSVEEQRLNYGYTF
TRBJ2-3 | TRBV2 | CASKDRGDTQYF
TRBJ1-1 | TRBV20-1 | CSVTGNTEAFF
TRBJ2-3 | TRBV18 | CASSPPWTGGADTQYF
TRBJ2-3 | TRBV5-1 | CASSQLAEGGDTQYF
TRBJ2-6 | TRBV25-1 | CASSDPSSGANVLTF
TRBJ1-3 | TRBV6-6 | CASSRDRGGNTIYF
TRBJ2-7 | TRBV4-3 | CASSQDFPGRTPYEQYF
TRBJ1-6 | TRBV18 | CASSRTGGNSPLHF
TRBJ2-3 | TRBV5-1 | CASSMGQGGDTQYF
TRBJ2-7 | TRBV5-1 | CASSQSGSGEQYF
TRBJ2-7 | TRBV5-1 | CASSLVPDSSYEQYF
TRBJ2-7 | TRBV5-1 | CASSLTGGPDYEQYF
TRBJ1-5 | TRBV23-1 | CASSQSRDKSNQPQHF